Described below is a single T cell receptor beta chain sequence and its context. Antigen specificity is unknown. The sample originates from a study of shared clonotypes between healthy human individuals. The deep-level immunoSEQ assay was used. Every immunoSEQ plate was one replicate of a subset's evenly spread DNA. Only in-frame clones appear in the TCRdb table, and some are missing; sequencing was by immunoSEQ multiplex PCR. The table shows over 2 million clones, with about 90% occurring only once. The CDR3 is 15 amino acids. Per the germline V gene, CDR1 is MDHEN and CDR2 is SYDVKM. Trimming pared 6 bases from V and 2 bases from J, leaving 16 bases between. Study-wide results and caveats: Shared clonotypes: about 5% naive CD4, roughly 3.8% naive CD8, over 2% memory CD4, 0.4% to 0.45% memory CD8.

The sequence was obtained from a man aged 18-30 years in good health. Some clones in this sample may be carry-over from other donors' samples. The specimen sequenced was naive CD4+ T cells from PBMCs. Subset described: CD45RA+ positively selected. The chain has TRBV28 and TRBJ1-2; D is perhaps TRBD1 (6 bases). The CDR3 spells CASSLGGTGNYGYTF. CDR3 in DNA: TGTGCCAGCAGCTTAGGGGGGACGGGCAACTATGGCTACACCTTC.